This T cell receptor beta chain appears in the sequencing data of a study of T cells in Graves' hyperthyroidism and ophthalmopathy. CDR3 length: 12 residues. In germline, CDR1 is SGHVS, CDR2 FNYEAQ. The V and J ends lost 5 bases and 6 bases respectively, with 11 bases between them. Notes on the study in general: Among clonotypes expanded in thyroid above 0.001, most were also found in blood.

Exclusions: uncontrolled infection, other autoimmune disease, pregnancy, lactation. This clonotype was detected a few times. The antigen is undetermined. This could be a read error, since a much larger clone is one nucleotide away. The CDR3 regions of TCR beta were amplified from RNA transcripts. The study used the HTBI primer set for a first-round RT-PCR of the TCR CDR3. Using its own MiXCR run on the multiplex PCR reads, TCRdb lists one record per CDR3 protein. Among about 640,000 distinct CDR3 sequences listed, under 25% were seen once. The sequence came from a man between 25 and 39 years old with Graves' ophthalmopathy. The rearrangement uses TRBV7-6 and TRBJ2-7, with unresolved D. The specimen was blood. The CDR3 DNA reads as TGTGCCAGCAGCCCAAGGTCCGGCGAGCAGTACTTC. Residues: CASSPRSGEQYF.